This record concerns one T cell receptor beta chain sequence. What it binds is unknown. The record originates from a study of vaccination and CD4 T cells after COVID-19. Study-level information: Blood was drawn a median roughly 67 days post second dose, range 14 to 241. Study-level findings and limits: For convalescent patients, a median about 86% of reactive clones surfaced exclusively after vaccination.

Stated treatment: roughly 10-day PBMC culture with coronavirus spike peptide pools or control peptides (ViraFEST assay). Cultured CD4+ T-cell DNA underwent Oncomine TCR Beta short-read sequencing. The genomic DNA was obtained from cultured CD4+ T cells by extraction with the QIAamp micro DNA kit. TCRdb itself ran the PCR reads through MiXCR, one entry per CDR3 protein. Among about 11,000 distinct CDR3 sequences, around 50% were seen once, and the ten largest hold approximately 9.4%. CDR1 and CDR2 from the germline V gene are DFQATT and SNEGSKA (reference sequence). CDR3 length: 15 residues. V trimming: 6 bases; J trimming: 5 bases; junction bases outside the gene matches: 6.

The chain joins TRBV20-1 to TRBJ2-3, with 15 bases aligning to TRBD2. The sequence derives from a human donor who had recovered from COVID-19. The material sequenced was CD4+ T cells from blood, cultured in vitro. The DNA of the CDR3 is TGCAGTGCCCAACCGGGACTAGCGGGAGGAGATACGCAGTATTTT. It encodes CSAQPGLAGGDTQYF.